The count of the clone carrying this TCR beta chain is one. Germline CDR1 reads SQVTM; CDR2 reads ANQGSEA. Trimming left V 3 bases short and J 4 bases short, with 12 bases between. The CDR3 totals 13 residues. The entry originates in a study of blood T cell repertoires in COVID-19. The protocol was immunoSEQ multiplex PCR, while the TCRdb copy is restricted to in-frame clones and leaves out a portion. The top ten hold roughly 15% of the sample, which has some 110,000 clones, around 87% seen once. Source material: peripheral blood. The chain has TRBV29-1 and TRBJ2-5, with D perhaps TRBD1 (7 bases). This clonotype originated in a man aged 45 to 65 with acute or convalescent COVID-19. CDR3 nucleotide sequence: TGCAGCGTTGATAACAGGGGAGGAGAGACCCAGTACTTC. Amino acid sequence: CSVDNRGGETQYF. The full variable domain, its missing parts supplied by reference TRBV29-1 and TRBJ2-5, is SAVISQKPSRDICQRGTSLTIQCQVDSQVTMMFWYRQQPGQSLTLIATANQGSEATYESGFVIDKFPISRPNLTFSTLTVSNMSPEDSSIYLCSVDNRGGETQYFGPGTRLLVL.